The 27 T cell receptor beta chains below all came from one sample that was sequenced in a study of OX40 agonist ivuxolimab in advanced cancers. Produced via immunoSEQ multiplex PCR; TCRdb's table is partial and in-frame only. The sample lists about 73,000 clones, 80% to 90% seen once, with approximately 11% in the top ten. Specimen: CD4+ or CD8+ T cells sorted from blood, collected in a trial of the OX40 agonist ivuxolimab. The receptors were gathered from an adult with an advanced solid tumor such as melanoma, head and neck, liver or kidney cancer.

This chain joins TRBV11-3 and TRBJ1-1; D is ambiguous. The CDR3 runs 13 residues. V was trimmed by 1 base and J by 1 base, leaving 4 bases between them. CDR1 SGHNT and CDR2 YENEEA come from the germline V gene. In nucleotides, the CDR3 is TGTGCCAGCAGCTTAGGGGGGAACACTGAAGCTTTCTTT. Translation: CASSLGGNTEAFF.

V and J are TRBV5-6 and TRBJ1-5; D perhaps matches TRBD1 (5 bases). Germline CDR1 is SGHDT and CDR2 is YYEEEE. This CDR3 contains 13 residues. Trimming left V 1 base short and J 7 bases short, with 9 bases between. CDR3 loop: CASSLFGGQPQHF. DNA for the CDR3: TGTGCCAGCAGCTTGTTTGGGGGGCAGCCCCAGCATTTT.

The chain employs TRBV27 and TRBJ1-4; D gene uncertain. The V and J ends lost 4 bases and 0 bases respectively, with 12 bases between them. Germline-derived CDR1 and CDR2 are MNHEY and SMNVEV (reference sequence). This CDR3 is built from 16 residues. CDR3 in DNA: TGTGCCAGCAGTTCCCGTGGCGGGGCAACTAATGAAAAACTGTTTTTT. Residues: CASSSRGGATNEKLFF.

The chain combines TRBV28 with TRBJ2-7, with D maybe TRBD1 (5 bases). In germline, CDR1 is MDHEN, CDR2 SYDVKM. The CDR3 spans 11 residues. V shed 6 bases and J shed 6 bases, with 9 bases lying between them. CDR3 DNA sequence: TGTGCCAGCAGCCCCAGGGTCGAGCAGTACTTC. The encoded protein is CASSPRVEQYF.

The V and J genes are TRBV2 and TRBJ2-5, with 8 bases matching TRBD1. Germline assignment: CDR1 SNHLY and CDR2 FYNNEI. V dropped 6 bases and J dropped 0; count of bases not matched to a gene: 6. This CDR3 contains 15 residues. CDR3 residues: CASRHDRGNQETQYF. The CDR3 nucleotides read TGTGCCAGCAGGCACGACAGGGGAAACCAAGAGACCCAGTACTTC.

The V and J genes are TRBV7-9 and TRBJ2-1; unclear D gene. Germline CDR1 reads SEHNR; CDR2 reads FQNEAQ (reference sequence). The CDR3 loop spans 13 amino acids. Trimming stripped 2 bases from V and 10 bases from J, with 12 bases between. The CDR3 spells CASSLMEGQEQFF. The CDR3 DNA reads as TGTGCCAGCAGCTTAATGGAAGGGCAGGAGCAGTTCTTC.

This chain connects TRBV15 to TRBJ1-3, with no clear D. Germline assignment: CDR1 LNHNV and CDR2 YYDKDF (reference sequence). The CDR3 consists of 16 residues. V lost 1 base and J lost 0, with 10 bases in between. The DNA for the CDR3 is TGTGCCACCAGCAGAGGTCAGGCCATCTCTGGAAACACCATATATTTT. It translates to CATSRGQAISGNTIYF.

The rearrangement links TRBV29-1 to TRBJ2-2; D is uncertain. Trimming shortened V by 6 bases and J by 4 bases, and 15 bases separated the two germline ends. CDR1 SQVTM and CDR2 ANQGSEA come from the germline V gene. The CDR3 is 14 amino acids. The CDR3 DNA is TGCAGCGTCCCTCATCCGTCCGGCACCGGGGAGCTGTTTTTT. It yields the protein CSVPHPSGTGELFF.

This sequence joins TRBV7-6 and TRBJ2-1, with 8 bases aligning to TRBD2. The ends lost 3 bases at V and 6 bases at J; junction bases unmatched: 7. Germline V CDR1 and CDR2: SGHVS, FNYEAQ. The CDR3 has 15 amino acids. For the CDR3, the DNA is TGTGCCAGCAGCTTGGTAGCGGGAATGTTCAATGAGCAGTTCTTC. Protein: CASSLVAGMFNEQFF.

The chain couples TRBV5-4 to TRBJ2-3; D gene uncertain. V was cut by 4 bases and J by 4 bases, with 7 bases left in between. Germline CDR1 reads SGHNT; CDR2 reads YYREEE (reference sequence). The CDR3 is made up of 12 amino acids. CDR3: CASSPGPDTQYF. The CDR3 nucleotides read TGTGCCAGCAGCCCAGGACCAGATACGCAGTATTTT. The full variable domain, with the rest looked up from reference TRBV5-4 and TRBJ2-3, is ETGVTQSPTHLIKTRGQQVTLRCSSQSGHNTVSWYQQALGQGPQFIFQYYREEENGRGNFPPRFSGLQFPNYSSELNVNALELDDSALYLCASSPGPDTQYFGPGTRLTVL.

V gene TRBV2 combines with J gene TRBJ2-3, with a possible D match to TRBD1 (6 bases). Germline assignment: CDR1 SNHLY and CDR2 FYNNEI. The CDR3 contains 13 residues. Trimming removed 6 bases from V and 8 bases from J, with 15 bases in between. The CDR3 sequence: CASRAPTGSTQYF. CDR3 sequence (DNA): TGTGCCAGCAGAGCCCCTACAGGGTCTACGCAGTATTTT. Full variable domain (remainder filled in from reference TRBV2 and TRBJ2-3): EPEVTQTPSHQVTQMGQEVILRCVPISNHLYFYWYRQILGQKVEFLVSFYNNEISEKSEIFDDQFSVERPDGSNFTLKIRSTKLEDSAMYFCASRAPTGSTQYFGPGTRLTVL.

V and J are TRBV5-6 and TRBJ2-1; D call uncertain. The CDR3 runs 11 residues. Trimming shortened V by 2 bases and J by 9 bases, and 6 bases separated the two germline ends. Germline assignment: CDR1 SGHDT and CDR2 YYEEEE. DNA of the CDR3: TGTGCCAGCAGCTTTCGTTTTGAGCAGTTCTTC. Encoded protein: CASSFRFEQFF.

The genes are TRBV7-9 and TRBJ2-1; D ambiguous. The V gene's germline CDR1 is SEHNR and CDR2 FQNEAQ (reference sequence). CDR3 length: 13 amino acids. V was trimmed by 5 bases and J by 2 bases, leaving 7 bases between them. CDR3 region: CASSPPAYNEQFF. CDR3 DNA: TGTGCCAGCAGCCCCCCGGCCTACAATGAGCAGTTCTTC.

This chain links TRBV5-1 with TRBJ2-1, with unresolved D. Trimming removed 2 bases at V and 0 bases at J, with 9 bases between. Germline V gene lookup returns CDR1 SGHRS and CDR2 YFSETQ. The length of the CDR3 is 15 residues. DNA of the CDR3: TGCGCCAGCAGCTTAGCGTCCCCCTCCTACAATGAGCAGTTCTTC. Protein sequence: CASSLASPSYNEQFF.

For the CDR3, the DNA is TGTGCCAGCAGCGGAGCGGGGGCCTACGAGCAGTACTTC. The encoded protein is CASSGAGAYEQYF. The V gene is TRBV9, the J gene TRBJ2-7, with 8 bases identical to TRBD2. There are 13 residues in the CDR3. Germline CDR1 SGDLS, CDR2 YYNGEE. V gave up 3 bases and J gave up 2 bases; unmatched junction bases: 1. The complete variable domain, with remaining parts taken from reference TRBV9 and TRBJ2-7, reads DSGVTQTPKHLITATGQRVTLRCSPRSGDLSVYWYQQSLDQGLQFLIQYYNGEERAKGNILERFSAQQFPDLHSELNLSSLELGDSALYFCASSGAGAYEQYFGPGTRLTVT.

This chain links TRBV18 with TRBJ2-7; D not certain. This CDR3 comprises 14 residues. V was trimmed by 0 bases and J by 3 bases, leaving 9 bases between them. Germline V gene sequence: CDR1 KGHSH, CDR2 LQKENI. The CDR3 loop reads CASSPPILSYEQYF. CDR3 nucleotides: TGTGCCAGCTCACCACCGATCCTGAGCTACGAGCAGTACTTC.

By its share, this clone is medium-sized. Here the CDR3 DNA reads TGCAGCGTTGTACCGGGACAGACGAACACTGAAGCTTTCTTT. Its protein is CSVVPGQTNTEAFF. The chain employs TRBV29-1 and TRBJ1-1, with 7 bases identical to TRBD1. Trimming cost V 4 bases and J 1 base; bases outside gene matches: 6. The CDR3 is 14 amino acids. Per germline, CDR1 SQVTM and CDR2 ANQGSEA.

The chain has TRBV28 and TRBJ2-3, with 9 positions matching TRBD1. This CDR3 has 14 amino acids. Germline lookup yields CDR1 MDHEN and CDR2 SYDVKM. After removal of 11 bases from V and 6 bases from J, the junction contained 12 bases not matched to a gene. CDR3 bases: TGTGCCTGCTGTCGGACAGGGGAGGCGGATACGCAGTATTTT. It specifies CACCRTGEADTQYF.

The chain has TRBV30 and TRBJ2-7; D is perhaps TRBD1 (6 bases). Per the germline V gene, CDR1 is GTSNPN and CDR2 is SVGIG (reference sequence). The CDR3 sequence is 18 residues long. The V end was cut by 0 bases, the J end by 3 bases, with 24 bases between. The CDR3 nucleotides are TGTGCCTGGAGTGTACGAGCTGCTGGAACAGGGTTACTCTACGAGCAGTACTTC. Translated: CAWSVRAAGTGLLYEQYF.

The rearrangement joins TRBV12-5 to TRBJ1-1; D is ambiguous. Per germline, CDR1 LGHNT and CDR2 FRNRAP. V lost 3 bases to trimming and J lost 2 bases, with 7 bases between them. The CDR3 runs 13 residues. CDR3 residues: CASGLNTNTEAFF. CDR3 sequence (DNA): TGTGCTAGTGGTTTAAACACCAACACTGAAGCTTTCTTT.

This clone came up once. The chain combines TRBV5-5 with TRBJ2-7; 7 bases are shared with TRBD1. The CDR3 spans 13 residues. Per germline, CDR1 SGHKS and CDR2 YYEKEE (reference sequence). Trimming at V came to 4 bases and at J to 5 bases, leaving 6 bases not matched to a gene. CDR3 DNA sequence: TGTGCCAGCAGCGTCGACAGGGCCCACGAGCAGTACTTC. Residues: CASSVDRAHEQYF.

This clone has just one count. The chain employs TRBV7-9 and TRBJ2-3; 12 nucleotides line up with TRBD2. The CDR3 length is 16 residues. Germline V gives CDR1 SEHNR, CDR2 FQNEAQ (reference sequence). Unmatched junction bases numbered 5, after V lost 4 bases and J lost 3 bases. Here the CDR3 DNA reads TGTGCCAGCAGCTCTCCAACTAGCGGGAGGACAGATACGCAGTATTTT. This encodes CASSSPTSGRTDTQYF.

The CDR3 here is CASSHLRRGLPPGANVLTF. The CDR3 DNA is TGTGCCAGCAGCCATTTAAGGCGGGGCCTTCCTCCTGGGGCCAACGTCCTGACTTTC. The chain has TRBV9 and TRBJ2-6; a possible D gene is TRBD2 (6 bases). CDR1 is SGDLS and CDR2 is YYNGEE in the germline V gene. Trimming stripped 4 bases from V and 2 bases from J, with 22 bases between. CDR3 size: 19 residues.

V gene TRBV5-1 combines with J gene TRBJ2-7; a possible D gene is TRBD2 (5 bases). The V gene's germline CDR1 is SGHRS and CDR2 YFSETQ. The CDR3 has 12 amino acids. Trimming pared 6 bases from V and 0 bases from J, leaving 7 bases between. This chain's CDR3 is CASNGNSYEQYF. In DNA form, the CDR3 reads TGCGCCAGCAACGGGAACTCCTACGAGCAGTACTTC.

J is TRBJ2-5 and V is TRBV29-1; D is unresolved. The CDR3 has 14 amino acids. V shed 4 bases and J shed 0 bases, with 12 bases lying between them. Per germline, CDR1 SQVTM and CDR2 ANQGSEA. The CDR3 region is CSVAVGSYQETQYF. DNA of the CDR3: TGCAGCGTTGCCGTTGGCAGCTACCAAGAGACCCAGTACTTC.

In its sample, this clone is medium-sized. The chain recombines TRBV6-5 with TRBJ2-2, with D possibly TRBD1 on 5 matching bases. Germline CDR1 and CDR2: MNHEY and SVGAGI. CDR3 length equals 16 residues. Trimming left V 0 bases short and J 0 bases short, with 8 bases between. CDR3 coding DNA: TGTGCCAGCAGTTACTCTGCAGGGTCGAACACCGGGGAGCTGTTTTTT. This gives the protein CASSYSAGSNTGELFF.

The chain joins TRBV11-2 to TRBJ2-7; 7 bases are a match to TRBD1. Germline V CDR1 and CDR2: SGHAT, FQNNGV. CDR3 length: 12 residues. Germline trimming cut 8 bases from V and 2 bases from J; bases unmatched to any gene: 3. Here the CDR3 reads CASAGQAYEQYF. The CDR3 coding sequence is TGTGCCAGCGCTGGACAGGCCTACGAGCAGTACTTC.